The rows below give T cell receptor beta chains drawn from one sample of a study of OX40 agonist ivuxolimab in advanced cancers. Measured with immunoSEQ multiplex PCR; TCRdb has only the in-frame clones, and not every one. The sample lists 75,000 to 90,000 clones, under 95% occurring once. Sequencing was performed on CD4+ or CD8+ T cells sorted from blood, taken in a trial of the OX40 agonist ivuxolimab. The receptors shown here come from an adult with an advanced solid tumor such as melanoma, head and neck, liver or kidney cancer. Each CDR3 is given without its conserved first and last residue. The order of the fields is V gene, CDR3 protein.

V gene: TRBV6-5
CDR3 protein: ASSWTSGENIQY

V gene: TRBV9
CDR3 protein: ASSEGAGGTYNEQF

V gene: TRBV7-8
CDR3 protein: ASSLGTGAAQH

V gene: TRBV7-3
CDR3 protein: ASSSPLAGGRNEQF

V gene: TRBV13
CDR3 protein: ASSQQGYEQY

V gene: TRBV9
CDR3 protein: ASSVEDSDTQY

V gene: TRBV27
CDR3 protein: ASSPLPPRDRVKREQY

V gene: TRBV9
CDR3 protein: ASSVGDVSGNTIY

V gene: TRBV5-1
CDR3 protein: ASSLSEETQY

V gene: TRBV11-2
CDR3 protein: ASSLDPSYNEQF

V gene: TRBV2
CDR3 protein: ASSHTGGPSPLH